This T cell receptor (beta chain) was found in a study of cytomegalovirus exposure and HLA in healthy donors. Study results and limitations: Association with HLA alleles at 0.05 false discovery rate was found for roughly 17,000 TCR beta sequences in a later analysis.

PCR used 60 Vbeta primers and 13 Jbeta primers. Only in-frame clones appear in the TCRdb table, and some are missing; sequencing was by immunoSEQ multiplex PCR. The table shows 60,000 to 70,000 clones, with just under 70% occurring only once. This clone was seen more than once but under ten times. The antigen remains unidentified. CDR1 and CDR2 from the germline V gene are SQVTM and ANQGSEA. The CDR3 length is 17 residues. Trimming cost V 6 bases and J 0 bases; bases outside gene matches: 15. The TCR was taken from a woman in her twenties or thirties in good health and CMV-seronegative. The J gene is TRBJ2-7, the V gene TRBV29-1, with 9 bases identical to TRBD2. Material: PBMCs. CDR3 sequence (DNA): TGCAGCGTCGCGGGAGCGGGGGGAGACAGAATCTCCTACGAGCAGTACTTC. This gives the protein CSVAGAGGDRISYEQYF.